This TCR beta chain was documented in a study of blood T cell repertoires in COVID-19. Turning to the study itself: Whether acute or convalescent, the COVID-19 samples came from the United States, Italy and Spain. Sample material is recorded as cDNA or gDNA derived from T cells, B-cell-depleted T cells, or PBMCs.

The CDR3 is made up of 14 amino acids. V lost 2 bases and J lost 4; bases outside the gene matches: 0. Germline-derived CDR1 and CDR2 are KGHDR and SFDVKD. Authors' analysis steps: Estimated nucleated cell counts came from reference gene primer amplification. TCRdb's table, derived via immunoSEQ multiplex PCR, lists solely in-frame clones and lacks some. That table supplies the V and J calls and clone size; D and trimming were determined from the DNA. The data show tens of thousands of clones, over 75% seen once. V gene TRBV24-1 combines with J gene TRBJ2-2; 7 bases align to TRBD1. The receptor comes from a woman of 80 years or more with active COVID-19. Sample: peripheral blood. The CDR3 sequence: CATSDYRGTGELFF. Written as DNA, the CDR3 is TGTGCCACCAGTGATTACAGGGGCACCGGGGAGCTGTTTTTT.